The sequence of this T cell receptor beta chain was determined in a study of Ad26.COV2.S vaccination and SARS-CoV-2 variants. Treatment of the sample: some 20 received Ad26.COV2.S at low or high dose, single or two shots; about 5 received placebo; per-sample allocation not given. All samples were drawn on day 63, counting from the first vaccine or placebo injection. On this clone itself: Germline is not matched at one junction end, which may reflect a read error.

CDR1 is MNHEY, CDR2 SVGAGI, per germline. This CDR3 has 13 amino acids. The table came from immunoSEQ multiplex PCR; TCRdb's copy has only in-frame clones and leaves some out. The sample comprises roughly 380,000 clones, about 88% of which are singletons, and 3.3% rests with the top ten. This material consisted of peripheral blood, taken in a trial of Ad26.COV2.S vaccine versus placebo. The rearrangement joins TRBV6-5 to TRBJ2-5, with D uncertain. The TCR originated in a person between 18 and 59 years old who received the Ad26.COV2.S COVID-19 vaccine or a placebo. As DNA, the CDR3 is TGTGCCAGCAGCTACTTGCTAGGGGAGACCCAGTACTTC. This encodes CASSYLLGETQYF.